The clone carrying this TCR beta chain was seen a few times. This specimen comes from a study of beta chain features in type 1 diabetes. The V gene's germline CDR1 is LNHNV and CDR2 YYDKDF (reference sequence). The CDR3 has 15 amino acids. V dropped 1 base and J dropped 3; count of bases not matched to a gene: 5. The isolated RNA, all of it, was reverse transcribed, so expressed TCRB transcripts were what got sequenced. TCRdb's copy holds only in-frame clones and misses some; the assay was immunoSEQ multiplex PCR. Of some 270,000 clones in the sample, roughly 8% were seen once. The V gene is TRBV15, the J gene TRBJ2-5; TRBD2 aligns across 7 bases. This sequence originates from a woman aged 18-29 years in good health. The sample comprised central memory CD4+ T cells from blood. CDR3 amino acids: CATSRVVTSEETQYF. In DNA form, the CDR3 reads TGTGCCACCAGCAGAGTTGTAACTAGCGAAGAGACCCAGTACTTC.